A single sample gave rise to the 23 T cell receptor beta chains below, sequenced in a study of T cell responses to AZD1222 COVID-19 vaccine. The table came from immunoSEQ multiplex PCR; TCRdb's copy has only in-frame clones and leaves some out. There are 180,000 or so clones in the sample; about 89% occur only once, and approximately 1.6% lies in the top ten. The sample consisted of peripheral blood, taken on day 0 of AZD1222 vaccination. The source is an adult in good health.

This clone has just one count. The gene calls are TRBV5-5 and TRBJ1-5; 9 nucleotides line up with TRBD1. V gave up 2 bases and J gave up 3 bases; unmatched junction bases: 3. This CDR3 region has 15 residues. CDR1 is SGHKS, CDR2 YYEKEE, per germline (reference sequence). The chain's CDR3 is CASSFGTGINQPQHF. The CDR3 DNA is TGTGCCAGCAGCTTCGGGACAGGGATCAATCAGCCCCAGCATTTT.

The V call is TRBV6-5, the J call TRBJ1-1, with TRBD1 identical over 7 bases. J lost 4 bases, V lost 6 bases, and 8 bases had no gene match. This CDR3 is 14 amino acids long. Germline CDR1 reads MNHEY; CDR2 reads SVGAGI. The CDR3 DNA is TGTGCCAGCAGCCCGGGACAGAGAACCACTGAAGCTTTCTTT. This encodes CASSPGQRTTEAFF.

The CDR3 loop reads CASSTSGALETQYF. CDR3 coding DNA: TGCGCCAGCAGCACCTCAGGGGCATTGGAGACCCAGTACTTC. The gene calls are TRBV5-1 and TRBJ2-5, with D possibly matching TRBD1 (6 bases). From germline, CDR1 is SGHRS and CDR2 YFSETQ. This CDR3 has 14 amino acids. The V end lost 4 bases, the J end lost 5 bases, and 15 bases lay between the germline ends.

This clone was seen a single time. This chain joins TRBV5-1 and TRBJ2-1; possible D gene TRBD2, 5 bases. V lost 2 bases to trimming and J lost 10 bases, with 10 bases between them. The CDR3 spans 12 residues. Germline values: CDR1 SGHRS, CDR2 YFSETQ. The CDR3 is CASSLTEREQFF. The CDR3 nucleotides are TGCGCCAGCAGCTTAACGGAGCGGGAGCAGTTCTTC.

V usage is TRBV19 and J usage is TRBJ2-1; D is possibly TRBD2 (5 bases). V lost 3 bases and J 7 bases, leaving 16 bases between the germline ends. CDR1 and CDR2 from the germline V gene are LNHDA and SQIVND (reference sequence). The length of the CDR3 is 15 residues. The CDR3 coding sequence is TGTGCCAGTAGTATGGCGCACGGCGGGCCAAATGAGCAGTTCTTC. Protein product: CASSMAHGGPNEQFF.

This clone was counted a single time. This chain links TRBV29-1 with TRBJ2-2; D gene ambiguous. The CDR3 sequence is 12 residues long. CDR1 and CDR2 (germline): SQVTM, ANQGSEA. Trimming took 5 bases from V and 6 from J, leaving 10 bases between them. The DNA for the CDR3 is TGCAGCGTTCGCCAGGCGGCCGGGGAGCTGTTTTTT. Encoded protein: CSVRQAAGELFF.

The V gene is TRBV11-2, the J gene TRBJ1-1; 7 bases are a match to TRBD1. From germline, CDR1 is SGHAT and CDR2 FQNNGV. V lost 2 bases, J lost 5 bases, and 11 bases stayed unmatched. The CDR3 has 16 residues. This CDR3 reads CASSLRAGTAKTEAFF. CDR3 DNA sequence: TGTGCCAGCAGCTTACGGGCGGGGACAGCAAAAACTGAAGCTTTCTTT. Supplemented by reference TRBV11-2 and TRBJ1-1, the full variable domain reads EAGVAQSPRYKIIEKRQSVAFWCNPISGHATLYWYQQILGQGPKLLIQFQNNGVVDDSQLPKDRFSAERLKGVDSTLKIQPAKLEDSAVYLCASSLRAGTAKTEAFFGQGTRLTVV.

The count of this clone is one. The chain joins TRBV6-5 to TRBJ1-2; D is unresolved. This CDR3 is 14 amino acids long. The ends were cut back, 2 bases at V and 4 bases at J, with 11 bases in the middle. From germline, CDR1 is MNHEY and CDR2 SVGAGI. The CDR3 region has the DNA TGTGCCAGCAGTTACAAGCAGTCGGGCTATGGCTACACCTTC. This sequence encodes CASSYKQSGYGYTF.

This clone was seen more than once but under ten times. The chain uses TRBV28 and TRBJ1-5; D is uncertain. Germline V gene data show CDR1 as MDHEN and CDR2 as SYDVKM. With 7 bases removed from V and 3 bases from J, the gap between germline ends came to 13 bases. The CDR3 spans 14 residues. CDR3 coding DNA: TGTGCCAGCACCCCGACGGTGCTCAATCAGCCCCAGCATTTT. This sequence encodes CASTPTVLNQPQHF.

The chain combines TRBV5-1 with TRBJ1-4, with D possibly TRBD1 on 5 matching bases. The CDR3 sequence is 15 residues long. The V and J ends lost 2 bases and 8 bases respectively, with 16 bases between them. CDR1 SGHRS and CDR2 YFSETQ come from the germline V gene. The CDR3 coding sequence is TGCGCCAGCAGCTTATTGGGGGGAGAGATCGAAAAACTGTTTTTT. It codes for CASSLLGGEIEKLFF.

This chain uses TRBV2 with TRBJ1-1; D may be TRBD1 (5 bases). CDR1 is SNHLY and CDR2 is FYNNEI in the germline V gene. Trimming took off 7 bases at V and 1 base at J, with 10 bases between the two ends. CDR3 size: 13 residues. This chain's CDR3 is CASTLTANTEAFF. DNA of the CDR3: TGTGCCAGCACCCTGACAGCGAACACTGAAGCTTTCTTT.

V gene TRBV7-2 combines with J gene TRBJ1-5, with a possible D match to TRBD1 (6 bases). The CDR3 totals 19 residues. Trimming took 2 bases from V and 5 from J, leaving 25 bases between them. The V gene's germline CDR1 is SGHTA and CDR2 FQGNSA. CDR3 residues: CASSLKGEVGFDADQPQHF. Here the CDR3 DNA reads TGTGCCAGCAGCTTAAAGGGGGAGGTAGGCTTTGACGCCGATCAGCCCCAGCATTTT.

The rearrangement links TRBV6-2 or TRBV6-3 to TRBJ2-7; 9 bases map to TRBD1. Germline CDR1 MNHEY, CDR2 SVGEGT. CDR3 size: 17 residues. J gave up 3 bases and V 4 bases, and 13 bases lay outside the gene matches. CDR3 region: CASSLRAIRDRDYEQYF. The CDR3 nucleotides read TGTGCCAGCAGTTTGAGGGCGATCCGGGACAGGGACTACGAGCAGTACTTC.

The V gene is TRBV28, the J gene TRBJ2-2; D uncertain. From germline, CDR1 is MDHEN and CDR2 SYDVKM. CDR3 size: 16 residues. V lost 5 bases, J lost 4 bases, and 17 bases lay in between. CDR3 coding DNA: TGTGCCAGCAGTACCCCGTCTAGGGCGGCCACCGGGGAGCTGTTTTTT. It codes for CASSTPSRAATGELFF.

The chain has TRBV9 and TRBJ2-1; D could derive from TRBD1 or TRBD2 (5 bases each). Trimming cost V 6 bases and J 4 bases, with 17 bases left between them. CDR3 size: 15 residues. The germline V gene has CDR1 SGDLS and CDR2 YYNGEE. This CDR3 reads CASTLTGTGYNEQFF. The CDR3 bases are TGTGCCAGCACCTTGACCGGGACGGGGTACAATGAGCAGTTCTTC.

This clone was recorded only once. The rearrangement joins TRBV4-3 to TRBJ2-7, with a possible D match to TRBD1 (5 bases). The CDR3 is 15 amino acids. V was pared by 0 bases and J by 7 bases, with 16 bases between. The germline V gene encodes CDR1 LGHNA and CDR2 YSLEER. In DNA, the CDR3 is TGCGCCAGCAGCCAAGAAAGGGGAATGGGTTCGGAGCAGTACTTC. It codes for CASSQERGMGSEQYF.

The chain is built from TRBV5-1 and TRBJ1-4; perhaps TRBD1 as D (6 bases). CDR3 size: 15 residues. From germline, CDR1 is SGHRS and CDR2 YFSETQ. V was trimmed by 0 bases and J by 7 bases, leaving 13 bases between them. The CDR3 sequence is CASSLAGGLGEKLFF. CDR3 nucleotides: TGCGCCAGCAGCTTGGCCGGGGGCTTGGGTGAAAAACTGTTTTTT.

Comment on this clone: This sample includes further DNA sequences coding for the same CDR3. The chain recombines TRBV2 with TRBJ1-5; 11 bases are shared with TRBD1. The CDR3 length is 15 residues. Germline V gene lookup returns CDR1 SNHLY and CDR2 FYNNEI. V was pared by 5 bases and J by 1 base, with 1 base of the junction left unmatched. CDR3 amino acids: CASSRDRGSNQPQHF. The CDR3 DNA reads as TGTGCCAGCAGTAGGGACAGGGGGAGCAATCAGCCCCAGCATTTT.

The V call is TRBV5-5, the J call TRBJ2-1; 8 bases map to TRBD1. Unmatched junction bases numbered 3, after V lost 0 bases and J lost 4 bases. Per germline, CDR1 SGHKS and CDR2 YYEKEE (reference sequence). This CDR3 spans 15 amino acids. The CDR3 DNA reads TGTGCCAGCAGCTTGGGGACAGGGATATACAATGAGCAGTTCTTC. This translates into CASSLGTGIYNEQFF.

This clone was seen once. This chain connects TRBV11-2 to TRBJ1-1; D is perhaps TRBD1 (5 bases). The germline CDR1 and CDR2 sequences are SGHAT and FQNNGV. Trimming cost V 2 bases and J 4 bases, with 17 bases left between them. CDR3 length equals 16 residues. The CDR3 DNA reads TGTGCCAGCAGCTTAATTGGGCCGCAGGGTTCCACTGAAGCTTTCTTT. Protein product: CASSLIGPQGSTEAFF.

The V gene is TRBV6-5, the J gene TRBJ1-2, with 9 bases lining up with TRBD1. The CDR3 totals 15 residues. CDR1 is MNHEY and CDR2 is SVGAGI in the germline V gene. The J segment lost 4 bases and the V segment lost 5 bases, leaving 8 bases of the junction unmatched. Here the CDR3 reads CASSPPGTGFYGYTF. The CDR3 DNA is TGTGCCAGCAGTCCACCCGGGACAGGGTTCTATGGCTACACCTTC.

This rearrangement joins TRBV27 to TRBJ2-2; perhaps D is TRBD1 or TRBD2 (5 bases each). The V end was cut by 5 bases, the J end by 1 base, with 11 bases between. CDR3 size: 15 residues. Germline CDR1 is MNHEY and CDR2 is SMNVEV (reference sequence). CDR3 nucleotides: TGTGCCAGCAGTCCGGGACGTCAGAACACCGGGGAGCTGTTTTTT. Translation gives CASSPGRQNTGELFF.

The chain is built from TRBV12-3 or TRBV12-4 and TRBJ2-7; D unresolved. CDR3 length: 11 amino acids. With 2 bases removed from V and 7 bases from J, the gap between germline ends came to 6 bases. The CDR3 spells CASSLTREQYF. CDR3 in DNA: TGTGCCAGCAGTTTAACGAGGGAGCAGTACTTC.